This TCR beta chain was sequenced for a study of cytomegalovirus exposure and HLA in healthy donors. This PCR relied on a set of 60 Vbeta primers and 13 Jbeta primers. The data were produced by immunoSEQ multiplex PCR, yet TCRdb's version contains in-frame clones alone and is incomplete. The sample records around 130,000 clones, 80% to 90% being singletons. Germline V gene sequence: CDR1 SGHAT, CDR2 FQDESV (reference sequence). The CDR3 sequence is 14 residues long. V shed 1 base and J shed 2 bases, with 8 bases lying between them. Sequencing was done on a sample of PBMCs. The TCR comes from a woman aged 18-30 years in good health and CMV-seropositive. The V gene is TRBV11-1, the J gene TRBJ1-1; no clear D. The DNA for the CDR3 is TGTGCCAGCAGCTTAGGTTCCTTCAACACTGAAGCTTTCTTT. Amino acid sequence: CASSLGSFNTEAFF.